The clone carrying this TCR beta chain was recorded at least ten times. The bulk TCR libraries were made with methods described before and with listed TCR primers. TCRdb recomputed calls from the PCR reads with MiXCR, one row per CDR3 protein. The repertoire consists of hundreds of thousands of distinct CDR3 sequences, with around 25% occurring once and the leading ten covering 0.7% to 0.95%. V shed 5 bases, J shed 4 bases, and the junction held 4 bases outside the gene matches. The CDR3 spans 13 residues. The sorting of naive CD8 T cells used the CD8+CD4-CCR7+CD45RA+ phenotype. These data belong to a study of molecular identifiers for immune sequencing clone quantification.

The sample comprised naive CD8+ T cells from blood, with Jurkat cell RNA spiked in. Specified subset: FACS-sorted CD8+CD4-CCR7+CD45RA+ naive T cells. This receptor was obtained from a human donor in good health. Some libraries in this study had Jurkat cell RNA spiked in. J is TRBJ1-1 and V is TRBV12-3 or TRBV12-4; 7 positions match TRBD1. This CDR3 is CASSDRDPTEAFF. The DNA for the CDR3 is TGTGCCAGCAGTGACAGGGATCCCACTGAAGCTTTCTTT.